This entry lists 2 T cell receptor beta chains sequenced from one sample in a study of CD8+CD57+ T cells in acquired aplastic anemia. TCR beta VDJ and CDR3 profiling used genomic DNA as template. TCRdb reprocessed the reads via MiXCR and lists one record per CDR3 protein. The sample lists 150,000 or so distinct CDR3 sequences, less than 60% occurring once. All sequencing subjects had displayed CD8+CD57+ cell expansion on flow cytometry. Sequencing was performed on sorted CD4+, CD8+, or CD8+CD57+ T cells (not recorded which) from PBMCs. The receptors were sampled from a human donor with aplastic anemia.

Worth noting for this clonotype: One end of the junction varies from germline; a read error may be responsible. The chain has TRBV10-3 and TRBJ2-5, with 7 bases matching TRBD1. The V gene's germline CDR1 is ENHRY and CDR2 SYGVKD. This CDR3 has 15 amino acids. DNA for the CDR3: TGTGCCAGCAGTGCCCGGACAGGAGCACAAGAGACCCAGTACTTC. This sequence encodes CASSARTGAQETQYF.

This clonotype occurred a few times. The chain couples TRBV10-3 to TRBJ1-2; 9 nucleotides agree with TRBD1. Germline CDR1 and CDR2: ENHRY and SYGVKD. V was pared by 4 bases and J by 5 bases, with 2 bases of the junction left unmatched. This CDR3 spans 13 amino acids. The CDR3 region is CAISGDREYGYTF. DNA of the CDR3: TGTGCCATCAGTGGGGACAGGGAGTATGGCTACACCTTC.